The 30 T cell receptor beta chains listed next were all sequenced from one sample in a study of T cells in Graves' hyperthyroidism and ophthalmopathy. Amplification targeted TCR beta CDR3 regions from RNA transcripts. RT-PCR in the first round (using the HTBI primer set) targeted the TCR CDR3. TCRdb re-called the multiplex PCR reads through MiXCR, storing one row per CDR3 protein. The sample holds some 550,000 distinct CDR3 sequences, 20% seen once. Sample: blood. The receptors were gathered from a young man with Graves' hyperthyroidism.

Many counts were recorded for this clonotype. The chain combines TRBV19 with TRBJ2-4; 10 nucleotides agree with TRBD2. The CDR3 is made up of 17 amino acids. The V and J ends lost 1 base and 4 bases, in that order; junction bases with no gene match: 7. Germline CDR1 is LNHDA and CDR2 is SQIVND (reference sequence). CDR3 sequence reads: CASSIGKRGGWKNIQYF. For the CDR3, the DNA is TGTGCCAGTAGTATAGGGAAGCGGGGGGGCTGGAAAAACATTCAGTACTTC.

This clonotype was counted at least ten times. The chain combines TRBV27 with TRBJ1-5; the D is unclear. Trimming took off 7 bases at V and 1 base at J, with 11 bases between the two ends. This CDR3 comprises 14 residues. The germline V gene has CDR1 MNHEY and CDR2 SMNVEV (reference sequence). DNA for the CDR3: TGTGCCAGCAAACCCTCGGGAAGCAATCAGCCCCAGCATTTT. Translating it yields CASKPSGSNQPQHF.

This clonotype was recorded many times. V usage is TRBV10-3 and J usage is TRBJ1-2; 7 bases map to TRBD1. V lost 6 bases, J lost 4 bases, and 5 bases stayed unmatched. This CDR3 spans 13 amino acids. The germline V gene has CDR1 ENHRY and CDR2 SYGVKD. For the CDR3, the DNA is TGTGCCATCAGCCAGGGGGTGTTCTATGGCTACACCTTC. Translated, it gives CAISQGVFYGYTF.

The chain recombines TRBV5-1 with TRBJ1-4, with D unresolved. Trimming removed 4 bases at V and 3 bases at J, with 16 bases between. Germline V gene data show CDR1 as SGHRS and CDR2 as YFSETQ. There are 16 residues in the CDR3. The CDR3 sequence is CASSLGPSAANEKLFF. The CDR3, as DNA: TGCGCCAGCAGCCTAGGACCGAGTGCAGCTAATGAAAAACTGTTTTTT.

At least ten counts were recorded for this clonotype. V gene TRBV24-1 combines with J gene TRBJ1-2; a possible D gene is TRBD1 (5 bases). The CDR3 extends over 13 amino acids. The germline V and J ends were trimmed by 3 bases and 7 bases, with 11 bases remaining between them. CDR1 and CDR2 (germline): KGHDR, SFDVKD. Here the CDR3 DNA reads TGTGCCACCAGTGATCCCCCCAGGGCTGGCTACACCTTC. Encoded protein: CATSDPPRAGYTF.

This clonotype was observed a few times. The chain employs TRBV27 and TRBJ2-3, with TRBD2 matching 8 bases. J gave up 1 base and V 5 bases, and 2 bases lay outside the gene matches. The CDR3 is made up of 14 amino acids. The germline gives CDR1 MNHEY, CDR2 SMNVEV (reference sequence). The CDR3 sequence: CASSSGGGTDTQYF. The CDR3, as DNA: TGTGCCAGCAGTAGCGGGGGAGGCACAGATACGCAGTATTTT.

This chain joins TRBV12-3 or TRBV12-4 and TRBJ1-1, with D possibly TRBD1 on 6 matching bases. Trimming pared 5 bases from V and 12 bases from J, leaving 16 bases between. This CDR3 region has 12 residues. CDR3 DNA: TGTGCCAGCAGTCGCTTACAGGGTGGGACTTTCTTT. Translated, it gives CASSRLQGGTFF.

This clonotype was seen at least ten times. This chain joins TRBV5-1 and TRBJ2-5; tentatively, D is TRBD1 (6 bases). The CDR3 contains 15 residues. Trimming cost V 0 bases and J 4 bases, with 13 bases left between them. Germline values: CDR1 SGHRS, CDR2 YFSETQ. The CDR3 here is CASSLGQLQGETQYF. DNA of the CDR3: TGCGCCAGCAGCTTGGGACAGTTACAGGGAGAGACCCAGTACTTC.

This clonotype was found many times. The V and J genes are TRBV19 and TRBJ2-7; TRBD1 is a possible D gene (5 bases). Germline values: CDR1 LNHDA, CDR2 SQIVND (reference sequence). The V end lost 4 bases, the J end lost 0 bases, and 13 bases lay between the germline ends. The CDR3 contains 15 residues. Here the CDR3 DNA reads TGTGCCAGTAGTACCGACAGCCTCAGCTCCTACGAGCAGTACTTC. It is translated as CASSTDSLSSYEQYF.

The rearrangement uses TRBV9 and TRBJ1-1, with D perhaps TRBD1 (6 bases). The CDR3 is made up of 15 amino acids. Trimming pared 4 bases from V and 0 bases from J, leaving 13 bases between. Germline CDR1 SGDLS, CDR2 YYNGEE. CDR3 sequence: CASSKGHRMNTEAFF. For the CDR3, the DNA is TGTGCCAGCAGCAAGGGACACCGCATGAACACTGAAGCTTTCTTT.

This clonotype was counted at least ten times. The chain uses TRBV29-1 and TRBJ1-1, with unresolved D. V lost 7 bases to trimming and J lost 2 bases, with 17 bases between them. This CDR3 has 14 amino acids. CDR1 SQVTM and CDR2 ANQGSEA come from the germline V gene. The CDR3, as DNA: TGCAGCGCCCTCTCCGGGTGGGGAAACACTGAAGCTTTCTTT. Encoded protein: CSALSGWGNTEAFF.

This clonotype was observed many times. The V gene is TRBV5-1, the J gene TRBJ1-1; D unresolved. This CDR3 contains 13 residues. Trimming pared 0 bases from V and 4 bases from J, leaving 7 bases between. Germline CDR1 reads SGHRS; CDR2 reads YFSETQ. This CDR3 is CASSLEGITEAFF. CDR3 DNA: TGCGCCAGCAGCTTGGAAGGGATCACTGAAGCTTTCTTT.

The table lists this clonotype with many counts. This sequence joins TRBV19 and TRBJ1-1; D gene unclear. Trimming left V 7 bases short and J 4 bases short, with 10 bases between. CDR3 length equals 12 residues. Germline V gene data show CDR1 as LNHDA and CDR2 as SQIVND (reference sequence). CDR3 in DNA: TGTGCCAGTAATGACCGGGCCACTGAAGCTTTCTTT. Its translation is CASNDRATEAFF. The whole variable domain, filled in from reference TRBV19 and TRBJ1-1, reads DGGITQSPKYLFRKEGQNVTLSCEQNLNHDAMYWYRQDPGQGLRLIYYSQIVNDFQKGDIAEGYSVSREKKESFPLTVTSAQKNPTAFYLCASNDRATEAFFGQGTRLTVV.

The rearrangement links TRBV28 to TRBJ1-2; 9 bases agree with TRBD1. The CDR3 runs 16 residues. The V gene's germline CDR1 is MDHEN and CDR2 SYDVKM. V lost 4 bases and J lost 8; bases outside the gene matches: 14. The CDR3 protein is CASSYFGTGPLRGYTF. The CDR3, as DNA: TGTGCCAGCAGTTACTTCGGGACAGGGCCCCTTCGGGGCTACACCTTC.

This clonotype has ten or more counts. The rearrangement uses TRBV30 and TRBJ1-5; D not certain. This CDR3 is 13 amino acids long. In germline, CDR1 is GTSNPN, CDR2 SVGIG (reference sequence). V was shortened by 0 bases and J by 11 bases, with 14 bases between the two germline ends. The CDR3 DNA reads TGTGCCTGGAGTGTACGGCGAGGAACTACCCAGCATTTT. It is translated as CAWSVRRGTTQHF.

On this clonotype: A junction boundary mismatches the germline segment, possibly from a read error. The genes are TRBV5-3 and TRBJ1-2; no firm D call. TRBV5-3 is noted as an ORF with a role that remains uncertain. The CDR3 spans 13 residues. The CDR3 nucleotides read TGTGCCAGCAGCTTAGCAAGGGCCGGAGGCTACACCTTC. Translation: CASSLARAGGYTF.

Only a few counts were recorded for this clonotype. The CDR3 reads CASSYVTLLYGYTF. CDR3 sequence (DNA): TGTGCCAGCAGTTACGTGACACTACTCTATGGCTACACCTTC. V and J are TRBV6-2 or TRBV6-3 and TRBJ1-2; D is ambiguous. Trimming shortened V by 2 bases and J by 4 bases, and 11 bases separated the two germline ends. The germline V gene encodes CDR1 MNHEY and CDR2 SVGEGT. The CDR3 has 14 residues.

This clonotype occurred a few times. V is TRBV13 and J is TRBJ1-1, with unresolved D. V was clipped by 3 bases and J by 5 bases, with 19 bases between them. Per the germline V gene, CDR1 is PRHDT and CDR2 is FYEKMQ (reference sequence). This CDR3 has 16 amino acids. CDR3 bases: TGTGCCAGCAGCTTTACAACGGGCCTCCGTATGACTGAAGCTTTCTTT. Translating gives CASSFTTGLRMTEAFF. Filled out from reference TRBV13 and TRBJ1-1, the complete variable domain reads AAGVIQSPRHLIKEKRETATLKCYPIPRHDTVYWYQQGPGQDPQFLISFYEKMQSDKGSIPDRFSAQQFSDYHSELNMSSLELGDSALYFCASSFTTGLRMTEAFFGQGTRLTVV.

Many counts were recorded for this clonotype. The V and J genes are TRBV30 and TRBJ1-5; no clear D. V shed 2 bases and J shed 6 bases, with 14 bases lying between them. CDR1 is GTSNPN and CDR2 is SVGIG in the germline V gene (reference sequence). This CDR3 is built from 14 residues. The CDR3 DNA reads as TGTGCCTGGAGTCAAGGCCGGGAGGGTCAGCCCCAGCATTTT. Translation: CAWSQGREGQPQHF. Full variable domain (rest looked up from reference TRBV30 and TRBJ1-5): SQTIHQWPATLVQPVGSPLSLECTVEGTSNPNLYWYRQAAGRGLQLLFYSVGIGQISSEVPQNLSASRPQDRQFILSSKKLLLSDSGFYLCAWSQGREGQPQHFGDGTRLSIL.

This clonotype was recorded many times. The V gene is TRBV7-8, the J gene TRBJ2-7; D might be TRBD1 or TRBD2, each matching 6 bases. Germline V gene lookup returns CDR1 SGHVS and CDR2 FQNEAQ. The V end was cut by 5 bases, the J end by 6 bases, with 20 bases between. The CDR3 is 15 residues long. In DNA, the CDR3 is TGTGCCAGCAGCGCTTACCGACAGGAGGGGCGCGAGCAGTACTTC. Translated: CASSAYRQEGREQYF.

This clonotype was seen repeatedly, ten times or more. The V call is TRBV30, the J call TRBJ1-1, with 8 nucleotides matching TRBD1. The length of the CDR3 is 13 residues. CDR1 is GTSNPN, CDR2 SVGIG, per germline (reference sequence). The V gene end was trimmed by 3 bases and the J gene end by 2 bases; junction bases not matched to a gene: 2. The CDR3 DNA is TGTGCCTGGAGCGGACAGGGAAACACTGAAGCTTTCTTT. Its protein is CAWSGQGNTEAFF.

In this sample, this clonotype turned up once. The V and J genes are TRBV6-1 and TRBJ1-5; no definite D call. The germline V gene has CDR1 MNHNS and CDR2 SASEGT. Deletions cut 5 bases from V and 0 bases from J, with 5 bases between. CDR3 length: 13 residues. CDR3 bases: TGTGCCAGCAGTAAATTTAGCAATCAGCCCCAGCATTTT. It is translated as CASSKFSNQPQHF.

About this clonotype itself: A much more abundant neighbour one base away suggests this may be a read error. V is TRBV7-8 and J is TRBJ2-4, with D hard to call. Germline lookup yields CDR1 SGHVS and CDR2 FQNEAQ. The CDR3 spans 16 residues. In DNA form, the CDR3 reads TGTGCCAGCAGCTTACCCGTCCTATTAGCCAAAAACACTCAGTACTTC. Amino acids: CASSLPVLLAKNTQYF.

Many counts were recorded for this clonotype. V and J are TRBV15 and TRBJ2-7; tentative D call: TRBD2 (5 bases). The CDR3 runs to 13 residues. Between the trimmed V and J ends, which lost 3 bases and 7 bases, there was a span of 13 bases. Per the germline V gene, CDR1 is LNHNV and CDR2 is YYDKDF (reference sequence). The CDR3 loop reads CATSSTRPGEQYF. The CDR3 DNA follows: TGTGCCACCAGCAGCACACGGCCGGGGGAGCAGTACTTC.

This clonotype has at least ten counts. The V and J genes are TRBV11-2 and TRBJ1-2; 7 bases fit TRBD1. The CDR3 contains 15 residues. The germline gives CDR1 SGHAT, CDR2 FQNNGV. The V segment lost 5 bases and the J segment 4 bases; nucleotides outside the gene matches: 10. The CDR3 here is CASSPDRAEAYGYTF. The CDR3, as DNA: TGTGCCAGCAGCCCCGACAGGGCCGAAGCCTATGGCTACACCTTC.

This clonotype has a handful of counts. V is TRBV27 and J is TRBJ1-2, with a possible D match to TRBD1 (6 bases). The germline V gene encodes CDR1 MNHEY and CDR2 SMNVEV (reference sequence). The V and J ends lost 0 bases and 1 base respectively, with 15 bases between them. CDR3 length: 17 amino acids. CDR3 nucleotide sequence: TGTGCCAGCAGTTTATCCTCCCTGACAGGATATAACTATGGCTACACCTTC. Protein: CASSLSSLTGYNYGYTF.

The chain joins TRBV5-5 to TRBJ1-5; 7 nucleotides line up with TRBD1. Germline CDR1 is SGHKS and CDR2 is YYEKEE (reference sequence). Trimming removed 4 bases from V and 3 bases from J; junction bases left unmatched: 7. The CDR3 sequence is 15 residues long. The CDR3 here is CASSPIQGDNQPQHF. CDR3 in DNA: TGTGCCAGCAGCCCCATCCAGGGGGACAATCAGCCCCAGCATTTT.

This clonotype was recorded many times. The rearrangement joins TRBV28 to TRBJ1-2; maybe TRBD1 (6 bases). Germline values: CDR1 MDHEN, CDR2 SYDVKM. The CDR3 is made up of 15 amino acids. Trimming stripped 8 bases from V and 2 bases from J, with 18 bases between. CDR3 DNA: TGTGCCAGCCTTTCGGGGGCGCTAAGGAACTATGGCTACACCTTC. The encoded protein is CASLSGALRNYGYTF.

In this sample, this clonotype turned up many times. The gene calls are TRBV2 and TRBJ1-2, with D unclear. The germline V and J ends were trimmed by 1 base and 6 bases, with 12 bases remaining between them. The V gene's germline CDR1 is SNHLY and CDR2 FYNNEI. The CDR3 covers 14 residues. CDR3 DNA: TGTGCCAGCAGTGAAGGGCAGCTAAGCGATGGCTACACCTTC. Protein product: CASSEGQLSDGYTF.

This clonotype was recorded only once. This sequence joins TRBV18 and TRBJ2-5; D tentatively fits TRBD1 or TRBD2 (5 bases each). Germline CDR1 reads KGHSH; CDR2 reads LQKENI. The CDR3 is 14 residues long. The ends were cut back, 3 bases at V and 5 bases at J, with 13 bases in the middle. The CDR3 is CASSPGDRGETQYF. Written as DNA, the CDR3 is TGTGCCAGCTCACCGGGGGACCGTGGGGAGACCCAGTACTTC.